This is a list of T cell receptor beta chains from one sample in a study of cytomegalovirus exposure and HLA in healthy donors. Profiling relied on immunoSEQ multiplex PCR, and the TCRdb table lists in-frame clones only, not all of them. The sample lists about 130,000 clones, roughly nine tenths occurring once. The sequenced material came from PBMCs. These receptors all come from a woman between 18 and 30 years old in good health and CMV-seropositive. The CDR3 runs from the conserved cysteine through the conserved F or W. A D gene is named only where the DNA matches it firmly.

d_gene	j_gene	v_gene	len	CDR3aa	CDR3nt
TRBD1	TRBJ1-1	TRBV6-1	14	CASTPGTANTEAFF	TGTGCCAGCACCCCAGGGACAGCGAACACTGAAGCTTTCTTT
TRBD1	TRBJ2-7	TRBV18	15	CASSPWDRSSYEQYF	TGTGCCAGCTCACCATGGGACAGGAGCTCCTACGAGCAGTACTTC
-	TRBJ2-2	TRBV5-6	15	CASSFVSAGTGELFF	TGTGCCAGCAGCTTTGTCAGCGCGGGGACCGGGGAGCTGTTTTTT
-	TRBJ1-1	TRBV6-1	15	CASSRVGLMNTEAFF	TGTGCCAGCAGTCGAGTGGGGCTTATGAACACTGAAGCTTTCTTT
-	TRBJ1-1	TRBV5-1	16	CASSFTGTNMNTEAFF	TGCGCCAGCAGCTTTACAGGGACCAACATGAACACTGAAGCTTTCTTT
-	TRBJ1-1	TRBV14	16	CASSLLLGRGDTEAFF	TGTGCCAGCAGCCTTCTCCTCGGGCGCGGGGACACTGAAGCTTTCTTT
TRBD1	TRBJ2-3	TRBV27	15	CASRSRQGGTDTQYF	TGTGCCAGCAGATCTAGACAGGGCGGCACAGATACGCAGTATTTT
TRBD1	TRBJ2-3	TRBV30	15	CAWSPGQGALDTQYF	TGTGCCTGGAGCCCCGGCCAGGGGGCCCTTGATACGCAGTATTTT
-	TRBJ1-6	TRBV5-6	16	CASVLGGPLSNSPLHF	TGTGCCAGCGTCCTGGGAGGGCCCCTCTCTAATTCACCCCTCCACTTT
TRBD1	TRBJ1-2	TRBV6-5	15	CASIQTGTDNYGYTF	TGTGCCAGCATCCAGACCGGGACAGATAACTATGGCTACACCTTC
-	TRBJ2-1	TRBV5-6	18	CASSPRQGFISEGRWEFF	TGTGCCAGCAGCCCCCGACAGGGTTTTATTTCGGAGGGCAGATGGGAGTTCTTC
-	TRBJ2-1	TRBV5-1	15	CASSLGGRVVNEQFF	TGCGCCAGCAGCTTGGGTGGCAGGGTGGTGAATGAGCAGTTCTTC
-	TRBJ2-1	TRBV19	14	CASSSGQSYNEQFF	TGTGCCAGTAGTTCCGGACAGAGCTACAATGAGCAGTTCTTC
-	TRBJ1-2	TRBV19	15	CASSIDSPAIYGYTF	TGTGCCAGTAGTATTGACAGCCCAGCGATCTATGGCTACACCTTC
-	TRBJ1-1	TRBV5-6	15	CASSLGDFGPTGAFF	TGTGCCAGCAGCTTGGGGGACTTCGGTCCCACTGGCGCTTTCTTT
-	TRBJ1-1	TRBV6-5	15	CASSYLGAVNTEAFF	TGTGCCAGCAGTTACTTGGGGGCTGTGAACACTGAAGCTTTCTTT
TRBD1	TRBJ2-5	TRBV19	16	CASTTDRAGYQETQYF	TGTGCCAGTACCACGGACAGGGCAGGCTATCAAGAGACCCAGTACTTC
-	TRBJ1-2	TRBV5-4	14	CASVTGNSNYGYTF	TGTGCCAGCGTAACAGGGAACTCTAACTATGGCTACACCTTC
-	TRBJ2-2	TRBV27	14	CASSLTGFTGELFF	TGTGCCAGCAGTTTAACAGGGTTCACCGGGGAGCTGTTTTTT
TRBD2	TRBJ2-7	TRBV27	14	CASSSGTSGYEQYF	TGTGCCAGCAGTTCCGGGACTAGTGGATACGAGCAGTACTTC
TRBD1	TRBJ1-2	TRBV30	13	CAWSPGTGPMSTF	TGTGCCTGGAGCCCCGGGACAGGACCTATGAGCACCTTC
TRBD2	TRBJ2-3	TRBV5-1	17	CASSSRTSGLRGDTQYF	TGCGCCAGCAGCTCGCGGACTAGCGGGTTACGAGGAGATACGCAGTATTTT